These 4 T cell receptor beta chains were all obtained from the same sample, sequenced in a study of cytomegalovirus exposure and HLA in healthy donors. Only in-frame clones appear in the TCRdb table, and some are missing; sequencing was by immunoSEQ multiplex PCR. The profile covers some 79,000 clones, with over 90% appearing a single time and roughly 3.2% taken by the ten largest. The sequenced sample was PBMCs. The receptors stem from a woman under 30 in good health and CMV-seropositive.

The V call is TRBV2, the J call TRBJ1-2; 7 bases line up with TRBD1. V shed 6 bases and J 0 bases; nucleotides not matched to a gene: 13. The CDR3 spans 17 residues. Germline V gives CDR1 SNHLY, CDR2 FYNNEI. CDR3 in amino acids: CASSGSPGQRSNYGYTF. In DNA form, the CDR3 reads TGTGCCAGCAGCGGGTCACCGGGACAGAGATCTAACTATGGCTACACCTTC. Filled out from reference TRBV2 and TRBJ1-2, the complete variable domain reads EPEVTQTPSHQVTQMGQEVILRCVPISNHLYFYWYRQILGQKVEFLVSFYNNEISEKSEIFDDQFSVERPDGSNFTLKIRSTKLEDSAMYFCASSGSPGQRSNYGYTFGSGTRLTVV.

This clone has just one count. The CDR3 nucleotides are TGTGCCAGCAGTTTATCCAGACAGGGGGCAAGGGAGACCCAGTACTTC. This codes for CASSLSRQGARETQYF. The genes are TRBV27 and TRBJ2-5; 10 positions agree with TRBD1. The CDR3 length is 16 residues. Germline V gene lookup returns CDR1 MNHEY and CDR2 SMNVEV (reference sequence). V gave up 0 bases and J gave up 5 bases; unmatched junction bases: 6.

This chain links TRBV6-1 with TRBJ1-5; tentative D call: TRBD1 (5 bases). The CDR3 length is 14 residues. The ends were cut back, 6 bases at V and 5 bases at J, with 14 bases in the middle. In germline, CDR1 is MNHNS, CDR2 SASEGT. The CDR3 is CASSLNRNHQPQHF. The CDR3 DNA reads as TGTGCCAGCAGCCTAAACAGGAATCATCAGCCCCAGCATTTT.

The V and J genes are TRBV7-9 and TRBJ2-7, with 10 bases that match TRBD1. CDR3 length: 13 amino acids. Germline CDR1 reads SEHNR; CDR2 reads FQNEAQ (reference sequence). The J segment lost 3 bases and the V segment lost 11 bases, leaving 7 bases of the junction unmatched. The CDR3 DNA reads as TGTGCCGGCGGGGGACAGGGGAACTACGAGCAGTACTTC. Its translation: CAGGGQGNYEQYF.